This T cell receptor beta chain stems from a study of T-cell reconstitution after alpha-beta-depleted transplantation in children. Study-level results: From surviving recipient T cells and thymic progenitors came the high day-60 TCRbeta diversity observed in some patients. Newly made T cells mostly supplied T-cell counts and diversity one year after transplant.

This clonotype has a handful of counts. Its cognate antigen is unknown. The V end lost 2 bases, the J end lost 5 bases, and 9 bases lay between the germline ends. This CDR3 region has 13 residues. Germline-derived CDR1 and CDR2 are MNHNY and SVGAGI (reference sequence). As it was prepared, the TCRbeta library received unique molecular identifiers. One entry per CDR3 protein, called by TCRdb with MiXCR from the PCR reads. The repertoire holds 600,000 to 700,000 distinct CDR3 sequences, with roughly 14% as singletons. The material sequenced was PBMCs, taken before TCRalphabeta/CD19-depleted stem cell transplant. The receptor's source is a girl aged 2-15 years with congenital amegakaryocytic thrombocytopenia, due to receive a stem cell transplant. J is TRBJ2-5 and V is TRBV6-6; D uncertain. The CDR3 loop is CASSYGSWETQYF. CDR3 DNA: TGTGCCAGCAGTTACGGTAGTTGGGAGACCCAGTACTTC.